This T cell receptor beta chain was recorded in a study of tumor T cells in aggressive B-cell lymphoma. The CDR3 is 15 residues long. In germline, CDR1 is SGDLS, CDR2 YYNGEE. Trimming removed 4 bases at V and 5 bases at J, with 18 bases between. Sequenced by immunoSEQ multiplex PCR; TCRdb stores in-frame clones only, minus some. The sample carries more than 5,000 clones, less than 90% recorded once. The source of this sequence is an adult with diffuse large B cell lymphoma. The chain carries TRBV9 and TRBJ2-5, with D possibly matching TRBD2 (5 bases). The sample was tumor tissue. The CDR3 sequence: CASSPKAESPETQYF. The CDR3 DNA sequence: TGTGCCAGCAGCCCAAAAGCGGAGAGTCCCGAGACCCAGTACTTC.